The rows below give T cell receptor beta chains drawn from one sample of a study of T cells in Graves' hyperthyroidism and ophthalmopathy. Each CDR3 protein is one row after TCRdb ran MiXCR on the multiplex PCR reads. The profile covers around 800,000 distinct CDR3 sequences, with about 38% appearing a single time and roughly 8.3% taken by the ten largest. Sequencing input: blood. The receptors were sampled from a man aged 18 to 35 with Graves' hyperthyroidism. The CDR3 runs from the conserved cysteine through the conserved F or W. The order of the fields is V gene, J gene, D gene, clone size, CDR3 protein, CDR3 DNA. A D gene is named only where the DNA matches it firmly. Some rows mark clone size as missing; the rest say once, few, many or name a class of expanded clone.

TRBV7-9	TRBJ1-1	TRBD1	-	CAGVGDRGLWDTEAFF	TGTGCCGGGGTGGGGGACAGGGGCTTGTGGGACACTGAAGCTTTCTTT
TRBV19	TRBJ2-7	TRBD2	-	CTTGLAASYEQYF	TGTACCACGGGCCTAGCGGCTTCCTACGAGCAGTACTTC
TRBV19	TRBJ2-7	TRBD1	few	CASSIVWTGTVVEEQYF	TGTGCCAGTAGTATAGTTTGGACAGGAACGGTGGTGGAGGAGCAGTACTTC
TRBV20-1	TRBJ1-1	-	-	CSARNSHTEAFF	TGCAGTGCTAGAAACAGCCACACTGAAGCTTTCTTT
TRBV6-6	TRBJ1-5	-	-	CASSEPAASNQPQHF	TGTGCCAGCAGCGAACCCGCAGCTAGCAATCAGCCCCAGCATTTT
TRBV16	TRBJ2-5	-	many	CASSQSPVQETQYF	TGTGCCAGCAGCCAATCGCCGGTTCAAGAGACCCAGTACTTC
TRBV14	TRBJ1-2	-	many	CASSQGRLYGYTF	TGTGCCAGCAGCCAGGGACGGCTCTATGGCTACACCTTC
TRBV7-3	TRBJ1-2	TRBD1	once	CASSLMGQSIYGYTF	TGTGCCAGCAGCTTAATGGGACAGTCGATCTATGGCTACACCTTC
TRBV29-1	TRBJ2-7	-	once	CSLAGCCYEQYF	TGCAGCTTGGCCGGGTGTTGCTACGAGCAGTACTTC
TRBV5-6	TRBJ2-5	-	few	CASRVLPGETQYF	TGTGCCAGCAGAGTCTTACCTGGGGAGACCCAGTACTTC
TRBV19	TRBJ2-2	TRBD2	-	CASSIGGASGRVNTGELFF	TGTGCCAGTAGTATCGGCGGTGCTAGCGGGAGGGTTAACACCGGGGAGCTGTTTTTT
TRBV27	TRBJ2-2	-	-	CASSLREVLNREDTGELFF	TGTGCCAGCAGTTTACGCGAGGTCCTAAACAGGGAGGACACCGGGGAGCTGTTTTTT
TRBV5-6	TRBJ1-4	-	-	CASSFPTNEKLFF	TGTGCCAGCAGCTTCCCAACTAATGAAAAACTGTTTTTT
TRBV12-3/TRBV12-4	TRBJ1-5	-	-	CASSLSSGQPQHF	TGTGCCAGCAGTTTAAGTAGCGGTCAGCCCCAGCATTTT
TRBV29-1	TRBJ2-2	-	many	CSVEDPATGELFF	TGCAGCGTTGAAGATCCGGCCACCGGGGAGCTGTTTTTT
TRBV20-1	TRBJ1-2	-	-	CSARSRNRESGYTF	TGCAGTGCTAGATCTCGGAACAGGGAGTCTGGCTACACCTTC
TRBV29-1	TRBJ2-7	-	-	CSVIGGTYEQYF	TGCAGCGTCATTGGGGGTACCTACGAGCAGTACTTC
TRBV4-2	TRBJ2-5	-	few	CASSQEGAGPQETQYF	TGTGCCAGCAGCCAAGAGGGGGCGGGCCCCCAAGAGACCCAGTACTTC
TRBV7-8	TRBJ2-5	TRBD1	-	CASSRDRGLEETQYF	TGTGCCAGCAGCCGGGACAGGGGCTTAGAGGAGACCCAGTACTTC